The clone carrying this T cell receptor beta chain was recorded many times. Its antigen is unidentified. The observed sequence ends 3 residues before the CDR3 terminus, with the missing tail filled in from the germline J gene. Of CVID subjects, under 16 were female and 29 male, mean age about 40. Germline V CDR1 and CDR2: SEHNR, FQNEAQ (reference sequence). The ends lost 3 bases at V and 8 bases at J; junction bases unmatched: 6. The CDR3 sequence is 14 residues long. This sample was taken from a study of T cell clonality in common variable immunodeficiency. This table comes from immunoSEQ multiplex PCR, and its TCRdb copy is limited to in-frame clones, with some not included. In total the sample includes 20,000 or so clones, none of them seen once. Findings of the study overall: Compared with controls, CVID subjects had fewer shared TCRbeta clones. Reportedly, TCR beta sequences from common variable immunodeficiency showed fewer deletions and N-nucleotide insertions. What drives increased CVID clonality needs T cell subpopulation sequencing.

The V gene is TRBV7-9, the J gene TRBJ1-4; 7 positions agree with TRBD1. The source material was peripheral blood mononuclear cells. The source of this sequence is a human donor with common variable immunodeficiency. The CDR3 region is CASSFDRASEKLFF. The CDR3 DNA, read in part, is TGTGCCAGCAGCTTTGACAGGGCCTCCGAAAAA.